A single sample is the source of the 9 T cell receptor beta chains below, sequenced in a study of blood T cell repertoires in COVID-19. Here immunoSEQ multiplex PCR was the method, and the copy in TCRdb shows in-frame clones only, minus some. Counted here are 140,000 to 150,000 clones, about 90% occurring once; the ten biggest clones make up approximately 2.4%. Sequenced material: peripheral blood. The receptors come from a human donor in a cohort sampled during active COVID-19.

The chain has TRBV6-5 and TRBJ1-6, with TRBD1 matching 10 bases. V was pared by 7 bases and J by 8 bases, with 8 bases of the junction left unmatched. The germline CDR1 and CDR2 sequences are MNHEY and SVGAGI. The length of the CDR3 is 15 residues. DNA of the CDR3: TGTGCCAGCATTCTTGACAGGGGGCTTGATTCACCCCTCCACTTT. Translation: CASILDRGLDSPLHF.

The rearrangement links TRBV30 to TRBJ2-2; TRBD2 matches at 7 bases. Trimming at V came to 3 bases and at J to 1 base, leaving 8 bases not matched to a gene. The germline V gene has CDR1 GTSNPN and CDR2 SVGIG (reference sequence). The CDR3 sequence is 16 residues long. The CDR3 is CAWRRKAGLNTGELFF. CDR3 DNA sequence: TGTGCCTGGAGGAGGAAAGCGGGGCTGAACACCGGGGAGCTGTTTTTT.

This chain joins TRBV19 and TRBJ2-1; 10 bases are a match to TRBD2. Germline V gene data show CDR1 as LNHDA and CDR2 as SQIVND (reference sequence). J gave up 4 bases and V 7 bases, and 7 bases lay outside the gene matches. This CDR3 is 15 amino acids long. The CDR3 is CASTAGGRYYNEQFF. The DNA of the CDR3 is TGTGCCAGTACAGCGGGGGGGAGGTATTACAATGAGCAGTTCTTC.

This chain joins TRBV4-2 and TRBJ2-7; 10 bases agree with TRBD1. The CDR3 totals 14 residues. V gave up 8 bases and J gave up 4 bases; unmatched junction bases: 8. The germline V gene has CDR1 LGHNA and CDR2 YNFKEQ. DNA of the CDR3: TGTGCCAGCGCCACCGGGACAGGGGAGTACGAGCAGTACTTC. This encodes CASATGTGEYEQYF.

In its sample, this clone was seen once. V gene TRBV7-2 combines with J gene TRBJ1-5; 10 bases match TRBD1. The CDR3 is 16 amino acids. Germline CDR1 and CDR2: SGHTA and FQGNSA. With V trimmed by 0 bases and J by 3 bases, 2 bases remained unmatched. CDR3 in DNA: TGTGCCAGCAGCTTAGCTGGGACAGGGGTCAATCAGCCCCAGCATTTT. Translating gives CASSLAGTGVNQPQHF.

V usage is TRBV5-1 and J usage is TRBJ2-7; possible D gene TRBD2, 6 bases. The V gene's germline CDR1 is SGHRS and CDR2 YFSETQ. The CDR3 runs to 14 residues. The V end was cut by 7 bases, the J end by 2 bases, with 16 bases between. The CDR3 is CASRGLHPTYEQYF. CDR3 coding DNA: TGCGCCAGCCGGGGACTTCACCCTACCTACGAGCAGTACTTC.

The chain combines TRBV5-1 with TRBJ2-7, with 12 nucleotides matching TRBD2. Looked up from germline, CDR1 is SGHRS and CDR2 is YFSETQ. The CDR3 runs to 14 residues. V lost 5 bases, J lost 6 bases, and 6 bases stayed unmatched. The CDR3: CASRPLAGGPEQYF. CDR3 bases: TGCGCCAGCAGACCGCTAGCGGGGGGGCCCGAGCAGTACTTC.

The chain employs TRBV15 and TRBJ1-1; D gene unclear. Germline CDR1 and CDR2: LNHNV and YYDKDF (reference sequence). V was cut by 3 bases and J by 5 bases, with 13 bases left in between. This CDR3 region has 14 residues. The CDR3 reads CATSRGGTQTEAFF. CDR3 coding DNA: TGTGCCACCAGCAGGGGAGGCACACAAACTGAAGCTTTCTTT.

V and J are TRBV18 and TRBJ2-7; the match to TRBD2 covers 10 bases. Germline V CDR1 and CDR2: KGHSH, LQKENI. V trimming: 3 bases; J trimming: 7 bases; junction bases outside the gene matches: 9. The CDR3 consists of 15 residues. CDR3 sequence reads: CASSPRQTAGGEQYF. The CDR3 DNA sequence: TGTGCCAGCTCACCTCGTCAGACAGCGGGAGGGGAGCAGTACTTC.